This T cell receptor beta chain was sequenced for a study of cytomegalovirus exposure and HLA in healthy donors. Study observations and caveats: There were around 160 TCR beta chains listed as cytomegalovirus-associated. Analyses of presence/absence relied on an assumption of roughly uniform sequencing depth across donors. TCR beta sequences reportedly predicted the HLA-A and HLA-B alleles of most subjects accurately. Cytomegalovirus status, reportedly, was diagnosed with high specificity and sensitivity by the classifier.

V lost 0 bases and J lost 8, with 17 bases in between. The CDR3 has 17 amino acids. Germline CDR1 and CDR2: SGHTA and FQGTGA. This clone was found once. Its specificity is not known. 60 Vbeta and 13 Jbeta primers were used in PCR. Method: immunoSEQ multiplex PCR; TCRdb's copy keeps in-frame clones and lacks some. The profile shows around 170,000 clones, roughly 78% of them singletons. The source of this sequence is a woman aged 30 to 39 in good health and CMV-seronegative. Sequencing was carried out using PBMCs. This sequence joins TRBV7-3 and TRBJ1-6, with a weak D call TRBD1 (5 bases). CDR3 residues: CASSLTGGSTTHSPLHF. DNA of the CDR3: TGTGCCAGCAGCTTAACTGGGGGGAGTACAACTCATTCACCCCTCCACTTT.